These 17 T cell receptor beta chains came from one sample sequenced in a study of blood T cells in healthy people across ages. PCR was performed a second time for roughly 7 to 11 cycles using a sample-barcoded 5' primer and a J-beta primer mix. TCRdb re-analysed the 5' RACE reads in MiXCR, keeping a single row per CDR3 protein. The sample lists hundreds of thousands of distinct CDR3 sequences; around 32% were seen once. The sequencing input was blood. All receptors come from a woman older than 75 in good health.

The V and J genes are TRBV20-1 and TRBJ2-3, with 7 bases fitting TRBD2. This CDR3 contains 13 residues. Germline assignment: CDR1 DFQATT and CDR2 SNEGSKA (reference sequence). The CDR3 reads CRASGVSTDTQYF. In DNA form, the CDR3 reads TGCAGGGCGAGCGGGGTGAGCACAGATACGCAGTATTTT.

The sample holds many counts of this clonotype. The CDR3 here is CASSQDAASGAEQFF. The CDR3 coding sequence is TGTGCCAGCAGCCAAGATGCGGCTAGCGGGGCTGAGCAGTTCTTC. The chain uses TRBV3-1 and TRBJ2-1; TRBD2 matches at 9 bases. This CDR3 contains 15 residues. V lost 0 bases and J lost 9; bases outside the gene matches: 6. Germline CDR1 and CDR2: LGHDT and YNNKEL (reference sequence).

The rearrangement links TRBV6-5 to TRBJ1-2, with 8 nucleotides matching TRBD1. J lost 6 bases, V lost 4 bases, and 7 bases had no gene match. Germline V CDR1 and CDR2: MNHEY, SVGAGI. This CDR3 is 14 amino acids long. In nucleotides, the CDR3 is TGTGCCAGCAGTTCCCACGACAGGGGTGATGGCTACACCTTC. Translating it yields CASSSHDRGDGYTF.

CDR3 loop: CASGGGTTAGYTF. Here the CDR3 DNA reads TGTGCTAGTGGTGGCGGGACAACCGCTGGCTACACCTTC. The rearrangement uses TRBV12-5 and TRBJ1-2; D is perhaps TRBD1 (6 bases). The CDR3 sequence is 13 residues long. CDR1 is LGHNT, CDR2 FRNRAP, per germline. Trimming stripped 5 bases from V and 7 bases from J, with 14 bases between.

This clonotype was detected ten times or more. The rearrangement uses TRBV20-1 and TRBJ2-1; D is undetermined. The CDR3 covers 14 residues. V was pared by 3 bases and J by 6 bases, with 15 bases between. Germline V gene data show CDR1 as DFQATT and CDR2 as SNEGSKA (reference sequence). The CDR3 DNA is TGCAGTGCTAGGGACCCGGGTTCCCTCAATGAGCAGTTCTTC. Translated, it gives CSARDPGSLNEQFF.

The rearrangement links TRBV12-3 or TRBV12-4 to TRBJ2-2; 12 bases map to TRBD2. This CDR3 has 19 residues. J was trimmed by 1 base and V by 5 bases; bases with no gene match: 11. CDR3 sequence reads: CASSRPEPGLAGNTGELFF. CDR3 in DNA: TGTGCCAGCAGTCGGCCCGAACCGGGACTAGCGGGGAACACCGGGGAGCTGTTTTTT.

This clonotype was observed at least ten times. The CDR3 protein is CASSQTGVPLNEQFF. The CDR3 nucleotides read TGTGCCAGCAGCCAGACAGGGGTCCCCCTCAATGAGCAGTTCTTC. The chain carries TRBV5-6 and TRBJ2-1; TRBD1 agrees at 8 bases. J lost 6 bases, V lost 4 bases, and 9 bases had no gene match. CDR1 and CDR2 (germline): SGHDT, YYEEEE. The CDR3 contains 15 residues.

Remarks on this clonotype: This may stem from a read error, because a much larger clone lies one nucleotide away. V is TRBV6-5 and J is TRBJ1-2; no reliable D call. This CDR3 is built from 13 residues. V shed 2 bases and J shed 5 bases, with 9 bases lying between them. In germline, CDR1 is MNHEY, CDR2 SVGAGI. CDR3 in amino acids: CASSYGSEYGYTF. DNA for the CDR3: TGTGCCAGCAGTTACGGCAGCGAGTATGGCTACACCTTC.

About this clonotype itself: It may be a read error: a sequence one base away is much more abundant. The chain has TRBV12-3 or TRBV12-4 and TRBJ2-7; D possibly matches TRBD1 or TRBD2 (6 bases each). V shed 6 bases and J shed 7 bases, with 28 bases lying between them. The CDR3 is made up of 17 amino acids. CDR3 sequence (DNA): TGTGCCAGCAGCCCACGGGGGCTCGGGGGAGGCGGGTCAGAGCAGTACTTC. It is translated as CASSPRGLGGGGSEQYF.

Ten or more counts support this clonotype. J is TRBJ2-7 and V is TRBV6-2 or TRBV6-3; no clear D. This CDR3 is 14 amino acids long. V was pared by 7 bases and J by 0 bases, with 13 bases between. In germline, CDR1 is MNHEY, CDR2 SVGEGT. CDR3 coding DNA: TGTGCCAGCACCCTTAGGGCCCTCTCCTACGAGCAGTACTTC. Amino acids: CASTLRALSYEQYF.

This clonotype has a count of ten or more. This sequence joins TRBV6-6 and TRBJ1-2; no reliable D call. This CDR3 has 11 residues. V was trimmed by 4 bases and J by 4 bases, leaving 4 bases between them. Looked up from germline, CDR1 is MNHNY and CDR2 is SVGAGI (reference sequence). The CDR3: CASSSGYGYTF. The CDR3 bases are TGTGCCAGCAGTTCTGGCTATGGCTACACCTTC.

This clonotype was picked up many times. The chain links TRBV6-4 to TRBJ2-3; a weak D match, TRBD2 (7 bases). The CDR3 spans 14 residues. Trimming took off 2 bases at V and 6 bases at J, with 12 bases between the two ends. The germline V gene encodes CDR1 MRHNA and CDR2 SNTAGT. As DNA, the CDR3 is TGTGCCAGCAGTGACCGGGGGGCAGGGGATACGCAGTATTTT. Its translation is CASSDRGAGDTQYF.

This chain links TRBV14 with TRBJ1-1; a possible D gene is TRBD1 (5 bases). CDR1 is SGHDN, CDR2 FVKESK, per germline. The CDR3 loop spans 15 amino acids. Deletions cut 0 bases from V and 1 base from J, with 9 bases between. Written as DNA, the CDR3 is TGTGCCAGCAGCCAAGAACTCACAGGGAACACTGAAGCTTTCTTT. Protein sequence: CASSQELTGNTEAFF.

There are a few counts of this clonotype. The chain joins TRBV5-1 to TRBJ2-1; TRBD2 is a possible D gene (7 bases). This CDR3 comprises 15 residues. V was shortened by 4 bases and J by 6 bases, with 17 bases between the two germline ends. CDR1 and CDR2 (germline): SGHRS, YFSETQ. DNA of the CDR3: TGCGCCAGCAGCAGAGAGGGGGGGGGCAGCAATGAGCAGTTCTTC. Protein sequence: CASSREGGGSNEQFF. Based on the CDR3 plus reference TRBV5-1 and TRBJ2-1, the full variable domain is KAGVTQTPRYLIKTRGQQVTLSCSPISGHRSVSWYQQTPGQGLQFLFEYFSETQRNKGNFPGRFSGRQFSNSRSEMNVSTLELGDSALYLCASSREGGGSNEQFFGPGTRLTVL.

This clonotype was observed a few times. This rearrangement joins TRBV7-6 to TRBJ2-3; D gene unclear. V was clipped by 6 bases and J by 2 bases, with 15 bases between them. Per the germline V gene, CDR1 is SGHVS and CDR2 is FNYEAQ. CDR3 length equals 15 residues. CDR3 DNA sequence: TGTGCCAGCAGTATTAACTCTGGGCCCACAGATACGCAGTATTTT. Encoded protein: CASSINSGPTDTQYF.

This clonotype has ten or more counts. The CDR3 DNA reads TGTGCCAGCAGCTTTGAGGACAGGGACGAGCAGTACTTC. The encoded protein is CASSFEDRDEQYF. V usage is TRBV7-6 and J usage is TRBJ2-7; TRBD1 matches 8 bases. CDR1 is SGHVS and CDR2 is FNYEAQ in the germline V gene. This CDR3 has 13 amino acids. V dropped 3 bases and J dropped 5; count of bases not matched to a gene: 3.

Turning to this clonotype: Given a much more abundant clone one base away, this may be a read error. The CDR3 bases are TGTGCCAACAGTTTATTGATGGCCTCTGGGGCCAACGTCCTGACTTTC. Translation gives CANSLLMASGANVLTF. The J gene is TRBJ2-6, the V gene TRBV27; no firm D call. This CDR3 region has 16 residues. CDR1 is MNHEY and CDR2 is SMNVEV in the germline V gene (reference sequence).